Following are 27 T cell receptor beta chains from one sample sequenced in a study of shared clonotypes between healthy human individuals. Sequenced by immunoSEQ multiplex PCR; TCRdb stores in-frame clones only, minus some. The sample shows some 2,000,000 clones, approximately 95% of them seen only once. CD45RO-negative, CCR7-selected cells formed the naive CD8 fraction, which excluded terminally differentiated effector memory CD45RA+ cells. Sequencing was performed on naive CD8+ T cells sorted from blood. These TCRs come from a man aged 18 to 29 in good health.

The V and J genes are TRBV28 and TRBJ1-2, with a possible D match to TRBD1 (5 bases). V was cut by 1 base and J by 8 bases, with 11 bases left in between. The CDR3 is made up of 13 amino acids. Germline V lookup: CDR1 MDHEN, CDR2 SYDVKM. The chain's CDR3 is CASSLYSGSGYTF. The CDR3 nucleotides are TGTGCCAGCAGTTTATACTCAGGGAGCGGCTACACCTTC.

This clone was recorded once. The V and J genes are TRBV5-1 and TRBJ1-3, with no clear D. Germline V lookup: CDR1 SGHRS, CDR2 YFSETQ. Trimming shortened V by 4 bases and J by 0 bases, and 8 bases separated the two germline ends. This CDR3 has 14 residues. CDR3 amino acids: CASSLTSSGNTIYF. The CDR3 DNA is TGCGCCAGCAGCCTCACCAGCTCTGGAAACACCATATATTTT.

The chain uses TRBV10-3 and TRBJ2-7, with 13 bases that match TRBD2. The CDR3 has 16 amino acids. Germline V CDR1 and CDR2: ENHRY, SYGVKD. The V segment lost 10 bases and the J segment 4 bases; nucleotides outside the gene matches: 13. CDR3: CATSSGTSGAPYEQYF. The CDR3 DNA sequence: TGTGCCACGTCGTCCGGGACTAGCGGGGCCCCTTACGAGCAGTACTTC.

The V call is TRBV19, the J call TRBJ2-1, with TRBD2 matching over 13 bases. Germline loops: CDR1 LNHDA, CDR2 SQIVND (reference sequence). Trimming cost V 5 bases and J 5 bases; bases outside gene matches: 6. The CDR3 consists of 16 residues. This CDR3 reads CASSLLGLAGDNEQFF. DNA for the CDR3: TGTGCCAGTAGTCTCCTCGGACTAGCGGGAGACAATGAGCAGTTCTTC.

The gene calls are TRBV4-2 and TRBJ2-1, with D possibly matching TRBD2 (6 bases). The CDR3 has 13 amino acids. V was cut by 1 base and J by 5 bases, with 6 bases left in between. Germline V gene data show CDR1 as LGHNA and CDR2 as YNFKEQ. CDR3 in amino acids: CASSQGGDNEQFF. Written as DNA, the CDR3 is TGTGCCAGCAGCCAAGGCGGGGACAATGAGCAGTTCTTC.

The chain is built from TRBV4-1 and TRBJ2-3, with 7 bases matching TRBD2. The V segment lost 2 bases and the J segment 5 bases; nucleotides outside the gene matches: 10. Germline CDR1 and CDR2: MGHRA and YSYEKL. CDR3 length: 16 residues. The CDR3 bases are TGCGCCAGCAGCCAACAATTGGGAGGGGTTGGAGATACGCAGTATTTT. This encodes CASSQQLGGVGDTQYF.

This chain links TRBV4-1 with TRBJ2-3, with TRBD2 matching 7 bases. Germline V gene lookup returns CDR1 MGHRA and CDR2 YSYEKL. This CDR3 is built from 16 residues. J was trimmed by 0 bases and V by 4 bases; bases with no gene match: 7. CDR3 in DNA: TGCGCCAGCAGCCGGATTCTAGCGGAGAGCACAGATACGCAGTATTTT. It encodes CASSRILAESTDTQYF.

A single count supports this clone. This chain uses TRBV27 with TRBJ2-1; D could derive from TRBD1 or TRBD2 (5 bases each). The CDR3 extends over 16 amino acids. The V end lost 0 bases, the J end lost 10 bases, and 19 bases lay between the germline ends. The germline gives CDR1 MNHEY, CDR2 SMNVEV (reference sequence). The CDR3 bases are TGTGCCAGCAGTTTATCGGCAGGGACGGAGCGAAAGGAGCAGTTCTTC. It codes for CASSLSAGTERKEQFF.

This chain uses TRBV6-5 with TRBJ2-3, with TRBD1 as a possible D gene (5 bases). CDR3 length: 14 residues. Trimming shortened V by 4 bases and J by 6 bases, and 14 bases separated the two germline ends. The germline gives CDR1 MNHEY, CDR2 SVGAGI. The CDR3 loop is CASSSYDRRDTQYF. CDR3 sequence (DNA): TGTGCCAGCAGTTCTTACGACAGAAGGGATACGCAGTATTTT.

V usage is TRBV5-8 and J usage is TRBJ1-2; D is unclear. Looked up from germline, CDR1 is SGHTS and CDR2 is YDEGEE. V lost 4 bases to trimming and J lost 4 bases, with 11 bases between them. This CDR3 comprises 13 residues. The CDR3 DNA follows: TGTGCCAGCAGCACCCGGGTCTTCTATGGCTACACCTTC. Translating gives CASSTRVFYGYTF.

The chain carries TRBV30 and TRBJ2-7; D may be TRBD2 (6 bases). Looked up from germline, CDR1 is GTSNPN and CDR2 is SVGIG (reference sequence). The CDR3 has 13 residues. Trimming removed 8 bases at V and 6 bases at J, with 20 bases between. The DNA for the CDR3 is TGTGCCCTGTCCATCTGGGAGGCCGCCGAGCAGTACTTC. It specifies CALSIWEAAEQYF.

The table lists this clone with a count of one. Other DNA sequences from this sample encode an identical CDR3 as well. The chain carries TRBV10-3 and TRBJ2-7; possible D gene TRBD1, 6 bases. The CDR3 is made up of 16 amino acids. Germline V gene data show CDR1 as ENHRY and CDR2 as SYGVKD. Between the trimmed V and J ends, which lost 4 bases and 6 bases, there was a span of 22 bases. The CDR3 is CAISVSKDSAPSEQYF. The CDR3 DNA sequence: TGTGCCATCAGTGTTTCGAAGGACAGTGCGCCCTCCGAGCAGTACTTC.

The chain couples TRBV4-1 to TRBJ2-1; D is ambiguous. The CDR3 sequence is 16 residues long. Deletions cut 2 bases from V and 0 bases from J, with 11 bases between. CDR1 MGHRA and CDR2 YSYEKL come from the germline V gene. CDR3 loop: CASSQKLLSSYNEQFF. For the CDR3, the DNA is TGCGCCAGCAGCCAAAAACTACTGAGCTCCTACAATGAGCAGTTCTTC.

This chain joins TRBV27 and TRBJ2-6; the D gene could be TRBD1 or TRBD2 (7 bases each). This CDR3 spans 17 amino acids. Trimming took 4 bases from V and 4 from J, leaving 17 bases between them. From germline, CDR1 is MNHEY and CDR2 SMNVEV (reference sequence). The CDR3 here is CASSSKQGRAGANVLTF. Here the CDR3 DNA reads TGTGCCAGCAGTTCCAAACAGGGGAGGGCAGGGGCCAACGTCCTGACTTTC.

Concerning this clone: Other DNA sequences in the sample encode the same CDR3. The V gene is TRBV7-9, the J gene TRBJ1-1, with D maybe TRBD1 (5 bases). CDR3 size: 14 residues. Germline V CDR1 and CDR2: SEHNR, FQNEAQ (reference sequence). V was clipped by 5 bases and J by 5 bases, with 15 bases between them. The CDR3 sequence: CASSPDLGGTEAFF. In DNA form, the CDR3 reads TGTGCCAGCAGCCCGGACCTGGGGGGAACTGAAGCTTTCTTT.

The chain links TRBV9 to TRBJ2-3; D call uncertain. The CDR3 loop spans 15 amino acids. Germline V gene sequence: CDR1 SGDLS, CDR2 YYNGEE. Trimming left V 2 bases short and J 0 bases short, with 10 bases between. The CDR3 is CASSVAVASTDTQYF. The DNA of the CDR3 is TGTGCCAGCAGCGTCGCCGTAGCTAGCACAGATACGCAGTATTTT.

As concerns this clone: In the same sample, other DNA sequences code for this CDR3. The J gene is TRBJ2-7, the V gene TRBV28; D is unclear. The CDR3 covers 12 residues. CDR1 and CDR2 (germline): MDHEN, SYDVKM. Trimming took off 2 bases at V and 4 bases at J, with 6 bases between the two ends. CDR3 amino acids: CASSLRVYEQYF. Written as DNA, the CDR3 is TGTGCCAGCAGTTTAAGGGTTTACGAGCAGTACTTC.

This clone was recorded only once. J is TRBJ1-1 and V is TRBV2; D ambiguous. V was trimmed by 7 bases and J by 8 bases, leaving 14 bases between them. This CDR3 region has 12 residues. Germline-derived CDR1 and CDR2 are SNHLY and FYNNEI. CDR3 sequence (DNA): TGTGCCAGCACCCCTGGTCGGGTCGAAGCTTTCTTT. Protein: CASTPGRVEAFF.

The chain uses TRBV30 and TRBJ1-5; 7 positions agree with TRBD1. J was trimmed by 3 bases and V by 3 bases; bases with no gene match: 5. This CDR3 comprises 14 residues. Per the germline V gene, CDR1 is GTSNPN and CDR2 is SVGIG (reference sequence). The CDR3 here is CAWSNGQDNQPQHF. The CDR3 DNA follows: TGTGCCTGGAGCAATGGACAGGACAATCAGCCCCAGCATTTT.

This chain joins TRBV7-6 and TRBJ1-1; 9 positions agree with TRBD1. Germline assignment: CDR1 SGHVS and CDR2 FNYEAQ. The CDR3 is 14 residues long. V shed 4 bases and J 5 bases; nucleotides not matched to a gene: 5. CDR3 coding DNA: TGTGCCAGCAGCTCGACAGGGGGGATTACTGAAGCTTTCTTT. It specifies CASSSTGGITEAFF.

The CDR3 DNA is TGTGCCAGCAGTAGAGATGTGGGGGCTAGCAATCAGCCCCAGCATTTT. Encoded protein: CASSRDVGASNQPQHF. The rearrangement uses TRBV28 and TRBJ1-5, with a tentative D call TRBD1 (6 bases). This CDR3 region has 16 residues. Germline CDR1 reads MDHEN; CDR2 reads SYDVKM. Trimming left V 5 bases short and J 0 bases short, with 14 bases between.

This chain links TRBV4-1 with TRBJ1-2; maybe TRBD1 (6 bases). The CDR3 totals 15 residues. The germline V gene has CDR1 MGHRA and CDR2 YSYEKL. Trimming stripped 4 bases from V and 0 bases from J, with 12 bases between. As DNA, the CDR3 is TGCGCCAGCAGCCCCAATCAGGGGTCTAACTATGGCTACACCTTC. As protein: CASSPNQGSNYGYTF.

The genes are TRBV30 and TRBJ2-3; 9 positions match TRBD1. CDR3 size: 16 residues. J lost 4 bases, V lost 3 bases, and 11 bases had no gene match. CDR1 is GTSNPN and CDR2 is SVGIG in the germline V gene (reference sequence). The CDR3 spells CAWSLTTGGIADTQYF. DNA for the CDR3: TGTGCCTGGAGCCTAACGACAGGGGGAATCGCAGATACGCAGTATTTT.

This clone was found once. Other DNA sequences within the sample encode an identical CDR3. The rearrangement joins TRBV20-1 to TRBJ2-7, with D maybe TRBD2 (5 bases). The germline CDR1 and CDR2 sequences are DFQATT and SNEGSKA (reference sequence). Trimming took 5 bases from V and 4 from J, leaving 6 bases between them. The CDR3 is 10 residues long. The CDR3 loop is CSAGGYEQYF. In DNA form, the CDR3 reads TGCAGTGCTGGAGGTTACGAGCAGTACTTC.

The chain has TRBV19 and TRBJ1-2, with a weak D call TRBD1 (5 bases). The CDR3 is 13 amino acids. The germline CDR1 and CDR2 sequences are LNHDA and SQIVND (reference sequence). V was cut by 3 bases and J by 7 bases, with 12 bases left in between. CDR3 in amino acids: CASSISEGSGYTF. The CDR3 DNA sequence: TGTGCCAGTAGTATCTCGGAGGGGAGTGGCTACACCTTC.

This chain links TRBV7-6 with TRBJ2-1; 8 positions match TRBD1. V shed 3 bases, J shed 10 bases, and the junction held 8 bases outside the gene matches. The CDR3 is 14 residues long. Germline V gives CDR1 SGHVS, CDR2 FNYEAQ. CDR3 nucleotide sequence: TGTGCCAGCAGCTTTGCAGGGGGCGAATCAGAGCAGTTCTTC. Its translation is CASSFAGGESEQFF. Drawing the rest from reference TRBV7-6 and TRBJ2-1, the complete variable domain is GAGVSQSPRYKVTKRGQDVALRCDPISGHVSLYWYRQALGQGPEFLTYFNYEAQQDKSGLPNDRFSAERPEGSISTLTIQRTEQRDSAMYRCASSFAGGESEQFFGPGTRLTVL.

This chain joins TRBV4-3 and TRBJ1-2, with a tentative D call TRBD1 (6 bases). V lost 0 bases and J lost 6, with 17 bases in between. Germline V gene data show CDR1 as LGHNA and CDR2 as YSLEER. CDR3 length: 16 residues. The CDR3 loop reads CASSQDWLQGSDGYTF. DNA for the CDR3: TGCGCCAGCAGCCAAGATTGGTTACAGGGAAGCGATGGCTACACCTTC.